Listed here is a single TCR beta chain. Antigen: not known. Using the 5' RACE reads, TCRdb records one entry per CDR3 protein without DNA. The specimen's table records 350,000 to 400,000 distinct CDR3 sequences. These data belong to a study of T cells expressing NK-cell markers. Whole-study context: The study sequenced eight donors, seven HCMV-seropositive and one seronegative. Study-wide findings and caveats: In a group of 5 or 6 donors, dominant NKG2C+ clonotypes represented about 1.0-8% of CD8+ T cells.

The source is a woman in her fifties or sixties in good health. The specimen was blood T cells: a sorted CD56 or NKG2C T cell subset, CD4+ or CD8+ T cells, or bulk PBMC T cells (not recorded which).

Here the CDR3 reads CASSLVSWDGSYEQYF. The V call is TRBV5-1, the J call TRBJ2-7; TCRdb reports TRBD1, a call that lacks DNA to check it against. The germline CDR1 and CDR2 sequences are SGHRS and YFSETQ. This CDR3 has 16 residues.